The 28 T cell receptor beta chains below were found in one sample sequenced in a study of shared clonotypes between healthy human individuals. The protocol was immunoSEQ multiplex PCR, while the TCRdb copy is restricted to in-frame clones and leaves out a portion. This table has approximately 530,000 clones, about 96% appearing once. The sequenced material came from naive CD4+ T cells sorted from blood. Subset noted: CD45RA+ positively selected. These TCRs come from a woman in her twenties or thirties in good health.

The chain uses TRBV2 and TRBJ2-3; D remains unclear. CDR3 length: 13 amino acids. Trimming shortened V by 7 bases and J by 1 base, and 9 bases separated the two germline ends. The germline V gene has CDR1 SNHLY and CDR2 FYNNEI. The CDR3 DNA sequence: TGTGCCAGCAATACAGACCGCACAGATACGCAGTATTTT. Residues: CASNTDRTDTQYF.

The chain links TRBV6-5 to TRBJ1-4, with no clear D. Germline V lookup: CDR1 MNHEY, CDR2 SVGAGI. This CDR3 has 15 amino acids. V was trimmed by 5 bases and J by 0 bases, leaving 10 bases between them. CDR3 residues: CASSRRVATNEKLFF. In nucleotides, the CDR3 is TGTGCCAGCAGTAGAAGGGTTGCAACTAATGAAAAACTGTTTTTT.

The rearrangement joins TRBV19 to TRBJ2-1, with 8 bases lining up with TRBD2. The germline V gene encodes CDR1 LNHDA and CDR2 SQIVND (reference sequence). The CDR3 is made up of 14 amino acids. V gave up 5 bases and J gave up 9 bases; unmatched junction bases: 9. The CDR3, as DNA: TGTGCCAGTAGTCCGCAGCGGGAGTCCGGTGAGCAGTTCTTC. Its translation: CASSPQRESGEQFF. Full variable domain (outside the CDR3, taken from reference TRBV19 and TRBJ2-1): DGGITQSPKYLFRKEGQNVTLSCEQNLNHDAMYWYRQDPGQGLRLIYYSQIVNDFQKGDIAEGYSVSREKKESFPLTVTSAQKNPTAFYLCASSPQRESGEQFFGPGTRLTVL.

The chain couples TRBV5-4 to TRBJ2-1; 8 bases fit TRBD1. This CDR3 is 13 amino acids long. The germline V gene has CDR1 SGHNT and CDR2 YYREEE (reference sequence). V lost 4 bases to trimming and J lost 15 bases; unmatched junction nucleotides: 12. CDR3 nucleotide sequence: TGTGCCAGCAGCCCACAGACAGGGGCGCGATGGTTCTTC. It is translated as CASSPQTGARWFF.

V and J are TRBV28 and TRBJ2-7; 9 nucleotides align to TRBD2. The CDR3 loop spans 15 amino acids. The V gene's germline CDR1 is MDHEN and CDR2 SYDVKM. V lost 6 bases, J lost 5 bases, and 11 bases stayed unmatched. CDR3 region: CASSATGTSSHEQYF. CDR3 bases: TGTGCCAGCAGCGCCACCGGGACTAGCTCTCACGAGCAGTACTTC.

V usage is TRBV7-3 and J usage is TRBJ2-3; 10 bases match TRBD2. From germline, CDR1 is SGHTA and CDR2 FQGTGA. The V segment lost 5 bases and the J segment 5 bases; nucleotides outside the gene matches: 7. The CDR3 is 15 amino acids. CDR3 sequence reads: CASSPLAGVRDTQYF. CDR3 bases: TGTGCCAGCAGCCCTCTAGCGGGAGTTCGAGATACGCAGTATTTT.

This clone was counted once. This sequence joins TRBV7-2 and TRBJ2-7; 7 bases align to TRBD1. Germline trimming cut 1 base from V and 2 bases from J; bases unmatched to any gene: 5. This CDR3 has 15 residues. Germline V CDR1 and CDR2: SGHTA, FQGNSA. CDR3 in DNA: TGTGCCAGCAGCTTAGTGACAGGGTTCACCTACGAGCAGTACTTC. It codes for CASSLVTGFTYEQYF. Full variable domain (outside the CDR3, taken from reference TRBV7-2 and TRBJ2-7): GAGVSQSPSNKVTEKGKDVELRCDPISGHTALYWYRQSLGQGLEFLIYFQGNSAPDKSGLPSDRFSAERTGGSVSTLTIQRTQQEDSAVYLCASSLVTGFTYEQYFGPGTRLTVT.

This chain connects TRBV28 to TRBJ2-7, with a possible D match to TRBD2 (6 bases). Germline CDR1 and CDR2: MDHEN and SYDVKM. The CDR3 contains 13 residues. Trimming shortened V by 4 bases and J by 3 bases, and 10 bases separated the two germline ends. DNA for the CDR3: TGTGCCAGCAGTTCGACCGGGGGCTACGAGCAGTACTTC. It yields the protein CASSSTGGYEQYF.

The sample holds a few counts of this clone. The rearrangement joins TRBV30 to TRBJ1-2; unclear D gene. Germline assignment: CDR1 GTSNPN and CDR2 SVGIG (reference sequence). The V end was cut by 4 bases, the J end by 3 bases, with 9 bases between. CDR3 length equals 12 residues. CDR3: CAWTGGDYGYTF. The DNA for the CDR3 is TGTGCCTGGACAGGCGGCGACTATGGCTACACCTTC.

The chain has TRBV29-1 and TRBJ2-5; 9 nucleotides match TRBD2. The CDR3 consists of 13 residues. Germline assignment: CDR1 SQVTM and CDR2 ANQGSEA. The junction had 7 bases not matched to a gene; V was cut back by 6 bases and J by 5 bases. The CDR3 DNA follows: TGCAGCGTCAAGGGACTAGCAGGGGAGACCCAGTACTTC. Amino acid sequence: CSVKGLAGETQYF.

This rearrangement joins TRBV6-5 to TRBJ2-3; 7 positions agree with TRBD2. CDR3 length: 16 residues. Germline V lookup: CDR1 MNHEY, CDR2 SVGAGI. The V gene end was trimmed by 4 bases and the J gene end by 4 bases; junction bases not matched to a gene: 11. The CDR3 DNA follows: TGTGCCAGCAGTTCCCTGGCGGGAGCGCGGCCAGATACGCAGTATTTT. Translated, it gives CASSSLAGARPDTQYF.

This CDR3 is CASSQARSGGTYNEQFF. The CDR3 DNA reads as TGTGCCAGCAGCCAAGCGCGCTCAGGGGGGACCTACAATGAGCAGTTCTTC. The chain is built from TRBV4-2 and TRBJ2-1; perhaps TRBD1 as D (7 bases). In germline, CDR1 is LGHNA, CDR2 YNFKEQ. The CDR3 contains 17 residues. Trimming removed 1 base at V and 2 bases at J, with 15 bases between.

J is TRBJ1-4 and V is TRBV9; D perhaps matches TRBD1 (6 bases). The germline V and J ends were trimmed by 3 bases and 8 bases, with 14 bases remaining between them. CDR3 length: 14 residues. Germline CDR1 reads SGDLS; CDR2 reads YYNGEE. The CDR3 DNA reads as TGTGCCAGCAGCGCCCGGGGACAATTCGAAAAACTGTTTTTT. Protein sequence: CASSARGQFEKLFF.

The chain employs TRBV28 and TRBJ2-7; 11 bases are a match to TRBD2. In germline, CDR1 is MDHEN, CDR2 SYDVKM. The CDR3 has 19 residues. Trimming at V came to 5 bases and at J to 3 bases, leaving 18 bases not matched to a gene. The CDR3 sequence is CASSKLAGVSEGFYYEQYF. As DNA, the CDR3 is TGTGCCAGCAGTAAACTAGCGGGAGTTAGTGAGGGGTTTTACTACGAGCAGTACTTC.

CDR3 region: CASSVAGLAGTDTQYF. In DNA, the CDR3 is TGTGCCAGCAGCGTAGCTGGGCTAGCGGGCACAGATACGCAGTATTTT. The rearrangement links TRBV9 to TRBJ2-3, with TRBD2 identical over 7 bases. Trimming took 0 bases from V and 1 from J; bases not matched to a gene: 5. Germline V CDR1 and CDR2: SGDLS, YYNGEE. This CDR3 has 16 residues.

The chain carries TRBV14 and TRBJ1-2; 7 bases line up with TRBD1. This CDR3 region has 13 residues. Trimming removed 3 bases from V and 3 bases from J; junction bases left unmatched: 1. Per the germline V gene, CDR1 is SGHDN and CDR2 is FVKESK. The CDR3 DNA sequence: TGTGCCAGCAGCCACGGGACAGACTATGGCTACACCTTC. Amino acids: CASSHGTDYGYTF.

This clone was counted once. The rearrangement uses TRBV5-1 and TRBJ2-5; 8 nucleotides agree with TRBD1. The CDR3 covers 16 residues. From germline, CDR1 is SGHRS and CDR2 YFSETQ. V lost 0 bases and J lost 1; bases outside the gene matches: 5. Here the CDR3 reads CASSLVPGGVQETQYF. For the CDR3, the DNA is TGCGCCAGCAGCTTGGTTCCAGGGGGCGTCCAAGAGACCCAGTACTTC. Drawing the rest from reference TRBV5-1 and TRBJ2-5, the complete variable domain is KAGVTQTPRYLIKTRGQQVTLSCSPISGHRSVSWYQQTPGQGLQFLFEYFSETQRNKGNFPGRFSGRQFSNSRSEMNVSTLELGDSALYLCASSLVPGGVQETQYFGPGTRLLVL.

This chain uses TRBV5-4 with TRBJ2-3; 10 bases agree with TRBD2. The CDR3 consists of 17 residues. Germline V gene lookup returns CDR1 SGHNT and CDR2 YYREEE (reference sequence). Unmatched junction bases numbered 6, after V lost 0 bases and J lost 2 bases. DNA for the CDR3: TGTGCCAGCAGCTTGGGGAGACTAGCGGGCCCCACAGATACGCAGTATTTT. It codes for CASSLGRLAGPTDTQYF.

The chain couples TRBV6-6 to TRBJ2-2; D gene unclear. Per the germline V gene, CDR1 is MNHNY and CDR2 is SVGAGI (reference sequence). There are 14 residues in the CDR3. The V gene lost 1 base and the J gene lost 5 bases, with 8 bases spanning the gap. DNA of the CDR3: TGTGCCAGCAGTTACTTCCGCCCAACCGGGGAGCTGTTTTTT. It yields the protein CASSYFRPTGELFF.

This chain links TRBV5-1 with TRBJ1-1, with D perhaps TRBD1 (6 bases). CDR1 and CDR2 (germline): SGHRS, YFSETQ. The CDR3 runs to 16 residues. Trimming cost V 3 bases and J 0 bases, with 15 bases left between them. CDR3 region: CASSSLPGTMNTEAFF. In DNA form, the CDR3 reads TGCGCCAGCAGCTCTCTGCCCGGGACAATGAACACTGAAGCTTTCTTT.

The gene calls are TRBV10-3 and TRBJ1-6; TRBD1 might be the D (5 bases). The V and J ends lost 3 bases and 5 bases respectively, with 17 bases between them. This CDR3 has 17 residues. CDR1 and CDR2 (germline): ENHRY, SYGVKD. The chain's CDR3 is CAISDPRVGTNNSPLHF. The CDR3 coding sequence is TGTGCCATCAGTGACCCCCGAGTCGGGACCAATAATTCACCCCTCCACTTT.

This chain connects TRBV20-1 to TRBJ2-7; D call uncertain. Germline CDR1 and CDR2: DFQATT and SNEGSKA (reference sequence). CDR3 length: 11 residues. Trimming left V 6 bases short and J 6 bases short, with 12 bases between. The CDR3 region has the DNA TGCAGTGCAGCTAGAATCGGCGAGCAGTACTTC. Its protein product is CSAARIGEQYF.

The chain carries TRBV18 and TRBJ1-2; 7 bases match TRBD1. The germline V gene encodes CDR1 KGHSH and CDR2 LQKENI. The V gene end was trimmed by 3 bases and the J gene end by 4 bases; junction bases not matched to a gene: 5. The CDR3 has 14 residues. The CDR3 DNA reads TGTGCCAGCTCACCGCGGGACAGTGGCTATGGCTACACCTTC. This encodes CASSPRDSGYGYTF.

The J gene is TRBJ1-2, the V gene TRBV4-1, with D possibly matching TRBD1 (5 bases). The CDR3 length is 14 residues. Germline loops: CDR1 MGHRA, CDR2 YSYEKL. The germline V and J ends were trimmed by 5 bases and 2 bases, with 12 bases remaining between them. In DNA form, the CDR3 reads TGCGCCAGCAGCACGCCAGGGATAAACTATGGCTACACCTTC. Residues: CASSTPGINYGYTF.

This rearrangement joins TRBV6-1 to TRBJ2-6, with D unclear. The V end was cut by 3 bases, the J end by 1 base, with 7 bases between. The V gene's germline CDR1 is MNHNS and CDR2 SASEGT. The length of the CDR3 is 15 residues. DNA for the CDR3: TGTGCCAGCAGTGATGTGTCTTCTGGGGCCAACGTCCTGACTTTC. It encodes CASSDVSSGANVLTF.

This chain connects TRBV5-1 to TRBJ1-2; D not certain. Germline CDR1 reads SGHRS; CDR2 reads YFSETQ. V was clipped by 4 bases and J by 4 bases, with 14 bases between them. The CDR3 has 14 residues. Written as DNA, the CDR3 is TGCGCCAGCAGCCTTGGACCGACGTCCTATGGCTACACCTTC. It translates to CASSLGPTSYGYTF. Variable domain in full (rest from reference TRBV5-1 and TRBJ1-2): KAGVTQTPRYLIKTRGQQVTLSCSPISGHRSVSWYQQTPGQGLQFLFEYFSETQRNKGNFPGRFSGRQFSNSRSEMNVSTLELGDSALYLCASSLGPTSYGYTFGSGTRLTVV.

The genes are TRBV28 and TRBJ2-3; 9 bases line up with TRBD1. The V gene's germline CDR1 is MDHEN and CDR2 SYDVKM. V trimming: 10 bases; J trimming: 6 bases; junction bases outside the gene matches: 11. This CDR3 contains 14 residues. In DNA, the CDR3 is TGTGCCATCCGAGGGGGACAGGGCGGGGATACGCAGTATTTT. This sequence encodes CAIRGGQGGDTQYF.

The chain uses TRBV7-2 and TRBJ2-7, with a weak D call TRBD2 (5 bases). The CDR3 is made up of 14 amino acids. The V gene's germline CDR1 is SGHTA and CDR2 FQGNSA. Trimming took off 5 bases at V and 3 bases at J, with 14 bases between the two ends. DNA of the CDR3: TGTGCCAGCAGCCCCCCCGGGATATTCTACGAGCAGTACTTC. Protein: CASSPPGIFYEQYF.